This T cell receptor beta chain is drawn from a study of cytomegalovirus exposure and HLA in healthy donors. Details on this clone: Its antigen remains unidentified.

The study ran its PCR with 60 Vbeta and 13 Jbeta primers. Original processing methods: Among the unique TCR beta chains that a later analysis counted, 70 million to 85 million in all, around 11 million were shared. Generated by immunoSEQ multiplex PCR, the TCRdb table keeps only in-frame clones and is missing some. V and J calls and clone size are given by that table; D and trimming were obtained from the DNA. The sample records 110,000 to 150,000 clones, about 80% being singletons. Germline V gene data show CDR1 as MDHEN and CDR2 as SYDVKM. CDR3 length: 14 residues. J lost 0 bases, V lost 7 bases, and 5 bases had no gene match. Study-level results: In a later analysis, parvovirus B19, influenza, CMV and Epstein-Barr virus appeared linked to several top co-occurrence clusters. Rarity held for most TCR sequences, but there were some public TCRs that occurred in many donors.

The V call is TRBV28, the J call TRBJ1-1; 7 bases are a match to TRBD1. Sequencing used PBMCs. This TCR was sampled from a woman aged 60-75 years in good health and CMV-seropositive. CDR3 amino acids: CASKPGQMNTEAFF. The CDR3 region has the DNA TGTGCCAGCAAACCGGGACAGATGAACACTGAAGCTTTCTTT. Using reference TRBV28 and TRBJ1-1 for the parts outside the CDR3, the full variable domain is DVKVTQSSRYLVKRTGEKVFLECVQDMDHENMFWYRQDPGLGLRLIYFSYDVKMKEKGDIPEGYSVSREKKERFSLILESASTNQTSMYLCASKPGQMNTEAFFGQGTRLTVV.